These 30 T cell receptor beta chains originate from one sample sequenced in a study of human T cells and chemical hapten exposure. TCRdb used MiXCR to reprocess the RACE reads, holding one entry per CDR3 protein. The data show fewer than 300,000 distinct CDR3 sequences, roughly 8% seen once. The sample's time point: pre-sensitization, week 0. Sample treatment: therapeutic diphenylcyclopropenone sensitization with weekly scalp DPC. This specimen was whole blood, taken in connection with sensitization to the hapten diphenylcyclopropenone (DPC). The receptors shown here come from a man aged 18 to 30 with alopecia areata. Some clones in this sample may be carry-over from other donors' samples.

This clonotype was detected ten times or more. This sequence joins TRBV19 and TRBJ2-1; TRBD2 matches at 7 bases. Losses at the gene ends were 4 bases for V and 2 bases for J; bases not matched to a gene: 2. This CDR3 is built from 14 residues. Germline V gene sequence: CDR1 LNHDA, CDR2 SQIVND (reference sequence). CDR3 amino acids: CASSSGGPYNEQFF. DNA of the CDR3: TGTGCCAGTAGTAGCGGGGGACCCTACAATGAGCAGTTCTTC. The full variable domain, its missing parts supplied by reference TRBV19 and TRBJ2-1, is DGGITQSPKYLFRKEGQNVTLSCEQNLNHDAMYWYRQDPGQGLRLIYYSQIVNDFQKGDIAEGYSVSREKKESFPLTVTSAQKNPTAFYLCASSSGGPYNEQFFGPGTRLTVL.

This clonotype was counted a few times. The rearrangement uses TRBV11-2 and TRBJ2-7, with 12 nucleotides matching TRBD2. The CDR3 sequence is 16 residues long. The ends lost 5 bases at V and 4 bases at J; junction bases unmatched: 9. The germline gives CDR1 SGHAT, CDR2 FQNNGV. Here the CDR3 reads CASSPGLAGTLYEQYF. CDR3 DNA: TGTGCCAGCAGCCCCGGACTAGCGGGGACCCTTTACGAGCAGTACTTC.

The chain is built from TRBV7-9 and TRBJ2-3; D remains ambiguous. The V gene lost 2 bases and the J gene lost 1 base, with 10 bases spanning the gap. Germline loops: CDR1 SEHNR, CDR2 FQNEAQ (reference sequence). CDR3 length: 15 amino acids. The CDR3 DNA reads as TGTGCCAGCAGCTTAATGTTCGGTGGCACAGATACGCAGTATTTT. Protein: CASSLMFGGTDTQYF.

This chain uses TRBV6-5 with TRBJ1-6; TRBD1 is a possible D gene (6 bases). V shed 8 bases and J shed 10 bases, with 15 bases lying between them. This CDR3 comprises 13 residues. From germline, CDR1 is MNHEY and CDR2 SVGAGI. CDR3 nucleotides: TGTGCCAGCCTCCGGGACATCGGCTCACCCCTCCACTTT. It is translated as CASLRDIGSPLHF.

This clonotype was seen a few times. The chain joins TRBV2 to TRBJ2-2, with 10 positions matching TRBD1. The junction had 4 bases not matched to a gene; V was cut back by 8 bases and J by 4 bases. The CDR3 length is 14 residues. Germline V lookup: CDR1 SNHLY, CDR2 FYNNEI. CDR3 sequence: CASGTGEFTGELFF. In DNA, the CDR3 is TGTGCCAGCGGGACAGGGGAGTTCACCGGGGAGCTGTTTTTT.

The rearrangement uses TRBV6-2 or TRBV6-3 and TRBJ2-6; unclear D gene. Trimming pared 7 bases from V and 2 bases from J, leaving 15 bases between. This CDR3 is built from 16 residues. CDR1 and CDR2 from the germline V gene are MNHEY and SVGEGT. This CDR3 reads CASNALNRPGANVLTF. CDR3 coding DNA: TGTGCCAGCAATGCCCTCAATCGCCCTGGGGCCAACGTCCTGACTTTC.

The gene calls are TRBV20-1 and TRBJ1-4; TRBD1 matches at 7 bases. Trimming removed 2 bases from V and 0 bases from J; junction bases left unmatched: 6. The CDR3 is made up of 16 amino acids. Germline CDR1 reads DFQATT; CDR2 reads SNEGSKA (reference sequence). CDR3 bases: TGCAGTGCTAGAACCCGACAGGGCCCAACTAATGAAAAACTGTTTTTT. It is translated as CSARTRQGPTNEKLFF.

In this sample, this clonotype turned up a few times. The chain couples TRBV7-6 to TRBJ2-5; maybe TRBD2 (7 bases). V was pared by 5 bases and J by 1 base, with 17 bases between. Per the germline V gene, CDR1 is SGHVS and CDR2 is FNYEAQ. There are 16 residues in the CDR3. CDR3 coding DNA: TGTGCCAGCAGCCCATGGGGGGGCGTTATCCAAGAGACCCAGTACTTC. Its translation: CASSPWGGVIQETQYF.

This chain connects TRBV24-1 to TRBJ2-7; no clear D gene. V dropped 3 bases and J dropped 0 bases, with 11 bases sitting between them. The CDR3 sequence is 15 residues long. The germline CDR1 and CDR2 sequences are KGHDR and SFDVKD. CDR3 in amino acids: CATSDPRAASYEQYF. For the CDR3, the DNA is TGTGCCACCAGTGATCCCCGGGCAGCCTCCTACGAGCAGTACTTC.

The chain couples TRBV29-1 to TRBJ1-4; D gene uncertain. The CDR3 is 13 residues long. CDR1 SQVTM and CDR2 ANQGSEA come from the germline V gene. Trimming took 7 bases from V and 3 from J, leaving 12 bases between them. In DNA, the CDR3 is TGCAGCGCAACGCTGACGTCTAATGAAAAACTGTTTTTT. It encodes CSATLTSNEKLFF.

This clonotype has at least ten counts. J is TRBJ2-2 and V is TRBV18, with TRBD1 matching over 10 bases. The V gene's germline CDR1 is KGHSH and CDR2 LQKENI. The CDR3 sequence is 17 residues long. Germline trimming cut 3 bases from V and 1 base from J; bases unmatched to any gene: 5. The CDR3 loop is CASSPKTGGMNTGELFF. As DNA, the CDR3 is TGTGCCAGCTCACCGAAGACAGGGGGCATGAACACCGGGGAGCTGTTTTTT.

This clonotype has a handful of counts. The V gene is TRBV7-6, the J gene TRBJ2-3, with 7 nucleotides matching TRBD2. The CDR3 is 16 amino acids. Germline values: CDR1 SGHVS, CDR2 FNYEAQ. V shed 4 bases, J shed 6 bases, and the junction held 13 bases outside the gene matches. The CDR3 here is CASSSPGSGVGDTQYF. The CDR3, as DNA: TGTGCCAGCAGCTCCCCCGGCAGCGGGGTGGGTGATACGCAGTATTTT.

This clonotype turned up a few times. This chain joins TRBV5-1 and TRBJ1-2; possible D gene TRBD1, 5 bases. Germline CDR1 and CDR2: SGHRS and YFSETQ. CDR3 length: 14 amino acids. The V gene lost 0 bases and the J gene lost 2 bases, with 8 bases spanning the gap. In DNA, the CDR3 is TGCGCCAGCAGCTTGGACCCAGGGAACTATGGCTACACCTTC. Residues: CASSLDPGNYGYTF. Combining the CDR3 with reference TRBV5-1 and TRBJ1-2 gives the whole variable domain KAGVTQTPRYLIKTRGQQVTLSCSPISGHRSVSWYQQTPGQGLQFLFEYFSETQRNKGNFPGRFSGRQFSNSRSEMNVSTLELGDSALYLCASSLDPGNYGYTFGSGTRLTVV.

This clonotype was observed a few times. The chain has TRBV20-1 and TRBJ2-3; TRBD2 is a possible D gene (5 bases). V was trimmed by 6 bases and J by 1 base, leaving 5 bases between them. In germline, CDR1 is DFQATT, CDR2 SNEGSKA (reference sequence). This CDR3 is 11 amino acids long. CDR3 nucleotides: TGCAGTGCGCGGGGCACAGATACGCAGTATTTT. Translating it yields CSARGTDTQYF.

This clonotype was detected only a few times. The DNA for the CDR3 is TGTGCCAGCAGTCCCGCCACAGGGTATAATTCACCCCTCCACTTT. Encoded protein: CASSPATGYNSPLHF. The rearrangement uses TRBV12-3 or TRBV12-4 and TRBJ1-6; TRBD1 is a possible D gene (6 bases). CDR3 length: 15 amino acids. Trimming removed 5 bases from V and 4 bases from J, with 12 bases in between.

A few counts support this clonotype. This chain uses TRBV7-3 with TRBJ2-2; TRBD1 might be the D (6 bases). This CDR3 comprises 14 residues. Per germline, CDR1 SGHTA and CDR2 FQGTGA. Between the trimmed V and J ends, which lost 5 bases and 5 bases, there was a span of 12 bases. In nucleotides, the CDR3 is TGTGCCAGCAGCCCCAGGGGTCTGACCGGGGAGCTGTTTTTT. Amino acids: CASSPRGLTGELFF. The full variable domain, completed using reference TRBV7-3 and TRBJ2-2, is GAGVSQTPSNKVTEKGKYVELRCDPISGHTALYWYRQSLGQGPEFLIYFQGTGAADDSGLPNDRFFAVRPEGSVSTLKIQRTERGDSAVYLCASSPRGLTGELFFGEGSRLTVL.

A few counts support this clonotype. The rearrangement joins TRBV29-1 to TRBJ2-3, with TRBD2 as a possible D gene (5 bases). The CDR3 sequence is 14 residues long. Deletions cut 4 bases from V and 0 bases from J, with 11 bases between. Per the germline V gene, CDR1 is SQVTM and CDR2 is ANQGSEA. The CDR3 DNA reads TGCAGCGTTGCCCTAGCTTTTAGCACAGATACGCAGTATTTT. Its protein product is CSVALAFSTDTQYF.

The chain combines TRBV6-2 or TRBV6-3 with TRBJ1-5; D not resolved. Trimming took 4 bases from V and 0 from J, leaving 16 bases between them. The CDR3 totals 17 residues. Germline V gene lookup returns CDR1 MNHEY and CDR2 SVGEGT. The CDR3 protein is CASSCPQDGYSNQPQHF. CDR3 bases: TGTGCCAGCAGTTGCCCTCAGGACGGTTATAGCAATCAGCCCCAGCATTTT.

This clonotype was counted ten times or more. This chain joins TRBV6-5 and TRBJ1-1; D gene ambiguous. The CDR3 covers 14 residues. V gave up 2 bases and J gave up 0 bases, with 7 bases separating them. Germline CDR1 MNHEY, CDR2 SVGAGI. In nucleotides, the CDR3 is TGTGCCAGCAGTTACAGGAAGTTGAACACTGAAGCTTTCTTT. Protein: CASSYRKLNTEAFF.

Comments on this clonotype: The junction does not match germline at one end; this may be a read error. The V and J genes are TRBV6-2 or TRBV6-3 and TRBJ2-3; TRBD2 aligns across 12 bases. CDR1 is MNHEY, CDR2 SVGEGT, per germline. The length of the CDR3 is 18 residues. The CDR3 DNA reads as TGTGCCGGCAGTTACCCTCTAGCGGGGGGGCTAAGAACAGATACGCAGTATTTT. Translation gives CAGSYPLAGGLRTDTQYF.

The CDR3 nucleotides read TGCGCCAGCAGCTTGGGACAGGATCCGTCTATGTATGGCTACACCTTC. This translates into CASSLGQDPSMYGYTF. The chain has TRBV5-1 and TRBJ1-2; a possible D gene is TRBD1 (6 bases). The CDR3 consists of 16 residues. Germline CDR1 SGHRS, CDR2 YFSETQ. The V gene lost 0 bases and the J gene lost 5 bases, with 17 bases spanning the gap.

This clonotype was recorded a few times. The chain joins TRBV6-2 or TRBV6-3 to TRBJ2-1; TRBD2 matches 12 bases. The J segment lost 4 bases and the V segment lost 4 bases, leaving 8 bases of the junction unmatched. This CDR3 has 17 residues. Looked up from germline, CDR1 is MNHEY and CDR2 is SVGEGT. CDR3 bases: TGTGCCAGCAGTTCCTCGACTAGCGGGAGCTGGTACAATGAGCAGTTCTTC. As protein: CASSSSTSGSWYNEQFF.

This clonotype occurred a few times. This chain connects TRBV4-3 to TRBJ1-2, with D unresolved. The germline CDR1 and CDR2 sequences are LGHNA and YSLEER. The V and J ends lost 2 bases and 0 bases respectively, with 13 bases between them. CDR3 length: 16 amino acids. CDR3 sequence: CASSQSPQITNYGYTF. As DNA, the CDR3 is TGCGCCAGCAGCCAATCCCCACAGATTACTAACTATGGCTACACCTTC.

This chain links TRBV20-1 with TRBJ1-5, with 8 nucleotides matching TRBD1. V was clipped by 3 bases and J by 1 base; unmatched bases: 11. The germline CDR1 and CDR2 sequences are DFQATT and SNEGSKA (reference sequence). The CDR3 contains 17 residues. The CDR3, as DNA: TGCAGTGCTAGTCAGGGCAGGGGGCTTGGGAGCAATCAGCCCCAGCATTTT. Translation: CSASQGRGLGSNQPQHF.

This clonotype has only a few counts. This chain's CDR3 is CASSENSWSPSRSNQPQHF. CDR3 DNA: TGTGCCAGCAGTGAAAATTCCTGGAGCCCCAGTCGGAGCAATCAGCCCCAGCATTTT. This chain links TRBV6-1 with TRBJ1-5, with unresolved D. V lost 2 bases and J lost 1, with 21 bases in between. The germline V gene encodes CDR1 MNHNS and CDR2 SASEGT. CDR3 length: 19 amino acids.

This clonotype has a count of ten or more. The chain combines TRBV7-3 with TRBJ1-1, with a tentative D call TRBD1 (5 bases). Germline assignment: CDR1 SGHTA and CDR2 FQGTGA. The CDR3 is 14 residues long. V lost 4 bases, J lost 5 bases, and 14 bases lay in between. The CDR3, as DNA: TGTGCCAGCAGCTCGCAGGGTAGAGTTACTGAAGCTTTCTTT. Translated: CASSSQGRVTEAFF.

This clonotype occurred a few times. The chain carries TRBV5-1 and TRBJ1-3; D gene uncertain. The V and J ends lost 3 bases and 2 bases respectively, with 15 bases between them. Germline assignment: CDR1 SGHRS and CDR2 YFSETQ. The CDR3 is made up of 16 amino acids. Here the CDR3 DNA reads TGCGCCAGCAGCTACGCCCCGGGATCTACTGGAAACACCATATATTTT. The encoded protein is CASSYAPGSTGNTIYF.

The chain recombines TRBV9 with TRBJ1-6; D unclear. Germline CDR1 is SGDLS and CDR2 is YYNGEE. V lost 0 bases to trimming and J lost 9 bases, with 16 bases between them. The CDR3 extends over 16 amino acids. The CDR3 nucleotides read TGTGCCAGCAGCGTAGAGCCTCCGCCATCTTTTTCACCCCTCCACTTT. Its protein product is CASSVEPPPSFSPLHF.

This clonotype was seen repeatedly, ten times or more. The rearrangement uses TRBV18 and TRBJ2-4, with D possibly being TRBD1 (6 bases). CDR1 and CDR2 from the germline V gene are KGHSH and LQKENI. Trimming took 1 base from V and 5 from J, leaving 12 bases between them. The CDR3 is 15 residues long. The CDR3 spells CASSPLKTGENIQYF. CDR3 nucleotides: TGTGCCAGCTCACCACTAAAGACAGGAGAAAACATTCAGTACTTC.

J is TRBJ2-5 and V is TRBV7-9, with a weak D call TRBD2 (5 bases). The CDR3 has 17 amino acids. CDR1 and CDR2 from the germline V gene are SEHNR and FQNEAQ (reference sequence). V lost 4 bases and J lost 0, with 18 bases in between. DNA of the CDR3: TGTGCCAGCAGCTCTAAATATACCCACGGGGACCAAGAGACCCAGTACTTC. Protein product: CASSSKYTHGDQETQYF.